The rows below give T cell receptor beta chains drawn from one sample of a study of cytomegalovirus exposure and HLA in healthy donors. Method: immunoSEQ multiplex PCR; TCRdb's copy keeps in-frame clones and lacks some. The data include roughly 140,000 clones; the top ten clones carry roughly 2.7%. The sequencing input was PBMCs. Receptors originate from a man in his forties or fifties in good health and CMV-seronegative. CDR3s include the opening cysteine and the closing phenylalanine or tryptophan. D genes are given only for firm matches.

TRBJ1-5	TRBV5-4	NA	TGTGCCAGCAGCTTCATTGGGGAGGGGGATCAGCCCCAGCATTTT	CASSFIGEGDQPQHF
TRBJ1-3	TRBV25-1	NA	TGTGCCAGCATTCCGACAGAAGGAAACACCATATATTTT	CASIPTEGNTIYF
TRBJ2-5	TRBV4-3	NA	TGCGCCAGCAGCCAAGAAGGGGGCCAAGAGACCCAGTACTTC	CASSQEGGQETQYF
TRBJ2-5	TRBV1	NA	TGCACCAGCAGCCAAGAGGCGGGGGGGCGAGAGACCCAGTACTTC	CTSSQEAGGRETQYF
TRBJ1-1	TRBV6-5	NA	TGTGCCGCTGAGGGGGGGGACACTGAAGCTTTCTTT	CAAEGGDTEAFF
TRBJ2-7	TRBV27	TRBD1	TGTGCCAGCAGTGATCTGACAGGGACCCTCTACGAGCAGTACTTC	CASSDLTGTLYEQYF
TRBJ1-2	TRBV19	NA	TGTGCCAGTAGAACGGACACTAACTATGGCTACACCTTC	CASRTDTNYGYTF
TRBJ1-2	TRBV5-6	NA	TGTGCCAGCAGCTTGACTCAGGGCCTCTATGGCTACACCTTC	CASSLTQGLYGYTF
TRBJ2-7	TRBV9	NA	TGTGCCAGCAGCGGCCGGGGTGGCGAGCAGTACTTC	CASSGRGGEQYF
TRBJ1-5	TRBV2	NA	TGTGCCAGTGGAGCGGACTATAGCAATCAGCCCCAGCATTTT	CASGADYSNQPQHF
TRBJ1-6	TRBV13	TRBD1	TGTGCCAGCAGCTTAGGACAGGGGGATTCACCCCTCCACTTT	CASSLGQGDSPLHF
TRBJ1-5	TRBV27	NA	TGTGCCAGCAGTCGGAGTAGCAATCAGCCCCAGCATTTT	CASSRSSNQPQHF
TRBJ1-2	TRBV29-1	NA	TGCAGCGTTGAAGAGGGGACTTATGGCTACACCTTC	CSVEEGTYGYTF
TRBJ1-2	TRBV29-1	TRBD1	TGCAGCGTGGGACAGGGGGTTTTTAACTATGGCTACACCTTC	CSVGQGVFNYGYTF
TRBJ2-1	TRBV6-5	NA	TGTGCCAGCAGGGGGGGACAGAGCTCCTACAATGAGCAGTTCTTC	CASRGGQSSYNEQFF
TRBJ1-5	TRBV5-6	NA	TGTGCCAGCAGCTCGCACGACAGAAGCAATCAGCCCCAGCATTTT	CASSSHDRSNQPQHF
TRBJ2-3	TRBV28	TRBD2	TGTGCCAGCAGTTACAGGCAGGGAGGGATGGATACGCAGTATTTT	CASSYRQGGMDTQYF
TRBJ1-1	TRBV14	TRBD1	TGTGCCAGCAGCCAAAGGGACAGGGCTGAAGCTTTCTTT	CASSQRDRAEAFF
TRBJ2-7	TRBV4-3	NA	TGCGCCAGCAGCCAAAATGCAGGGGACTACGAGCAGTACTTC	CASSQNAGDYEQYF
TRBJ1-1	TRBV5-1	NA	TGCGCCAGCAGCAAGTTTCCGGGGAACACTGAAGCTTTCTTT	CASSKFPGNTEAFF